The rows below give T cell receptor beta chains drawn from one sample of a study of blood T cell repertoires in COVID-19. Clones were sequenced by immunoSEQ multiplex PCR, and TCRdb holds only the in-frame ones, with some missing. The table has under 130,000 clones, about 76% seen once. Sequencing input: peripheral blood. The source is a man at least 80 years old with acute or convalescent COVID-19. The CDR3 runs from the conserved cysteine through the conserved F or W. D genes are given only for firm matches. Clone size is given for some rows only: seen once, a few or many times, or a class if the clone is expanded.

TRBD2	-	TRBV4-3	TRBJ2-7	TGCGCCAGCAGCCAAGGACTAGCGGGATCCTTTCTCGAGCAGTACTTC	CASSQGLAGSFLEQYF
TRBD1	-	TRBV5-1	TRBJ2-1	TGCGCCAGCAGCTCCCCGGGACAGTCTTACAATGAGCAGTTCTTC	CASSSPGQSYNEQFF
TRBD1	-	TRBV5-1	TRBJ2-1	TGCGCCAGCAGCGGGACAGGGGGCCACAATGAGCAGTTCTTC	CASSGTGGHNEQFF
-	-	TRBV2	TRBJ2-7	TGTGCCAGCAGTGGGTTCCCTCGGTCCTACGAGCAGTACTTC	CASSGFPRSYEQYF
-	once	TRBV4-1	TRBJ2-2	TGCGCCAGCAGCCAAGATCATGCAGGGTGGGACACCGGGGAGCTGTTTTTT	CASSQDHAGWDTGELFF
TRBD2	-	TRBV7-2	TRBJ2-1	TGTGCCAGCAGCAGACTCAGGACTAGCGGTACGTACAATGAGCAGTTCTTC	CASSRLRTSGTYNEQFF
-	-	TRBV6-5	TRBJ2-1	TGTGCCATTTCGGCCTTAATCAGGGGTGAGCAGTTCTTC	CAISALIRGEQFF
TRBD1	-	TRBV5-1	TRBJ1-4	TGCGCCAGCAGCTTTCTGGACAGGGGAGAAAAACTGTTTTTT	CASSFLDRGEKLFF
-	-	TRBV7-9	TRBJ1-2	TGTGCCAGCAGCTTCGCCGTCTGGCAGGGAAATGGCTACACCTTC	CASSFAVWQGNGYTF
-	-	TRBV28	TRBJ2-3	TGTGCCAGCAGTTTTGCAGCGGAGATCACAGATACGCAGTATTTT	CASSFAAEITDTQYF